This passage covers 18 T cell receptor beta chains from one sample sequenced in a study of control samples from healthy donors and cancer patients. Sequencing was performed with immunoSEQ multiplex PCR; in TCRdb, only in-frame clones are kept and a portion is missing. The sample contains about 180,000 clones, 85% to 90% of which appear only once. Specimen: blood. The source is a woman in her forties or fifties in good health.

Only one count was recorded for this clone. This chain uses TRBV7-2 with TRBJ2-1; 10 nucleotides align to TRBD2. The ends lost 5 bases at V and 15 bases at J; junction bases unmatched: 13. Germline CDR1 is SGHTA and CDR2 is FQGNSA. There are 14 residues in the CDR3. The CDR3 loop reads CASSAQLLAGERFF. In DNA form, the CDR3 reads TGTGCCAGCAGCGCCCAGTTGCTAGCGGGGGAGAGGTTCTTC.

The genes are TRBV29-1 and TRBJ1-5, with 9 bases identical to TRBD1. Germline assignment: CDR1 SQVTM and CDR2 ANQGSEA. This CDR3 region has 17 residues. V lost 6 bases, J lost 3 bases, and 15 bases stayed unmatched. CDR3 amino acids: CSVTTGTGWAYNQPQHF. CDR3 in DNA: TGCAGCGTCACCACCGGGACAGGGTGGGCTTACAATCAGCCCCAGCATTTT.

This clone occurred once. This chain uses TRBV29-1 with TRBJ2-7, with D hard to call. Germline V gene sequence: CDR1 SQVTM, CDR2 ANQGSEA. This CDR3 has 13 amino acids. The V end was cut by 5 bases, the J end by 2 bases, with 13 bases between. CDR3 in amino acids: CSVQGWAAYEQYF. DNA of the CDR3: TGCAGCGTTCAAGGGTGGGCAGCCTACGAGCAGTACTTC.

The chain is built from TRBV5-1 and TRBJ2-1, with D unresolved. CDR1 is SGHRS and CDR2 is YFSETQ in the germline V gene. This CDR3 comprises 15 residues. V lost 0 bases to trimming and J lost 4 bases, with 11 bases between them. CDR3 bases: TGCGCCAGCAGCTTGGAAGTGGCGGCATACAATGAGCAGTTCTTC. Amino acids: CASSLEVAAYNEQFF. Using reference TRBV5-1 and TRBJ2-1 for the parts outside the CDR3, the full variable domain is KAGVTQTPRYLIKTRGQQVTLSCSPISGHRSVSWYQQTPGQGLQFLFEYFSETQRNKGNFPGRFSGRQFSNSRSEMNVSTLELGDSALYLCASSLEVAAYNEQFFGPGTRLTVL.

This chain links TRBV2 with TRBJ1-2; 7 bases fit TRBD1. The CDR3 is made up of 15 amino acids. In germline, CDR1 is SNHLY, CDR2 FYNNEI. V was pared by 6 bases and J by 1 base, with 8 bases of the junction left unmatched. The CDR3 bases are TGTGCCAGCAGGCCCGAACAGGGGCGTAACTATGGCTACACCTTC. It translates to CASRPEQGRNYGYTF.

This clone is a singleton in its sample. CDR3 bases: TGTGCCAGCAGCGCTAGCGGGCTACACGAGCAGTACTTC. It yields the protein CASSASGLHEQYF. The gene calls are TRBV27 and TRBJ2-7, with 8 positions matching TRBD2. CDR1 and CDR2 (germline): MNHEY, SMNVEV (reference sequence). The V gene end was trimmed by 6 bases and the J gene end by 5 bases; junction bases not matched to a gene: 6. CDR3 size: 13 residues.

Worth noting for this clone: Other DNA sequences in this specimen translate into the identical CDR3. The CDR3 spells CASSPGGMNTEAFF. Written as DNA, the CDR3 is TGCGCCAGCAGCCCAGGGGGGATGAACACTGAAGCTTTCTTT. The rearrangement joins TRBV5-1 to TRBJ1-1, with 7 bases matching TRBD1. The CDR3 covers 14 residues. With 4 bases clipped from V and 0 bases from J, the junction kept 3 bases outside the gene matches. From germline, CDR1 is SGHRS and CDR2 YFSETQ.

The rearrangement uses TRBV2 and TRBJ1-5; TRBD1 might be the D (5 bases). V lost 7 bases to trimming and J lost 2 bases, with 9 bases between them. The CDR3 length is 13 residues. CDR1 is SNHLY, CDR2 FYNNEI, per germline. The CDR3 bases are TGTGCCAGCACGGGGGTGGGCAATCAGCCCCAGCATTTT. Its protein product is CASTGVGNQPQHF.

V usage is TRBV6-5 and J usage is TRBJ1-1, with D perhaps matching TRBD1 (6 bases). The CDR3 runs to 13 residues. Germline CDR1 MNHEY, CDR2 SVGAGI. Trimming stripped 7 bases from V and 10 bases from J, with 19 bases between. In DNA form, the CDR3 reads TGTGCCAGCAACGCACCTCAGGGGCGCGGAGCTTTCTTT. Amino acids: CASNAPQGRGAFF.

This chain joins TRBV7-2 and TRBJ2-5; D remains unclear. Germline V lookup: CDR1 SGHTA, CDR2 FQGNSA. The CDR3 length is 13 residues. The V gene lost 3 bases and the J gene lost 4 bases, with 9 bases spanning the gap. The CDR3 bases are TGTGCCAGCAGCTTCGGGTTGAGAGAGACCCAGTACTTC. This encodes CASSFGLRETQYF.

CDR3 bases: TGTGCCAGTAGGGGACCCTCGGTAGGGAGAGGGTCACCCCTCCACTTT. This encodes CASRGPSVGRGSPLHF. The rearrangement links TRBV19 to TRBJ1-6; weak D call: TRBD1 (5 bases). The V end was cut by 6 bases, the J end by 10 bases, with 22 bases between. Germline assignment: CDR1 LNHDA and CDR2 SQIVND (reference sequence). The CDR3 sequence is 16 residues long.

J is TRBJ1-3 and V is TRBV24-1; 7 bases match TRBD1. The J segment lost 4 bases and the V segment lost 2 bases, leaving 4 bases of the junction unmatched. CDR3 length: 15 residues. CDR1 KGHDR and CDR2 SFDVKD come from the germline V gene. The CDR3, as DNA: TGTGCCACCAGTGATTCGTCGGGACAGGGAAACACCATATATTTT. It yields the protein CATSDSSGQGNTIYF.

V is TRBV5-4 and J is TRBJ1-2; unclear D gene. CDR3 size: 13 residues. V was clipped by 4 bases and J by 4 bases, with 11 bases between them. CDR1 SGHNT and CDR2 YYREEE come from the germline V gene (reference sequence). CDR3 DNA: TGTGCCAGCAGCCCCCGGGCCCGCTATGGCTACACCTTC. The encoded protein is CASSPRARYGYTF.

This clone showed up just a few times. The chain couples TRBV18 to TRBJ2-3, with D perhaps assigned TRBD1 or TRBD2 (5 bases each). The CDR3 has 15 residues. Trimming pared 6 bases from V and 3 bases from J, leaving 16 bases between. Germline V gene data show CDR1 as KGHSH and CDR2 as LQKENI. The CDR3 nucleotides are TGTGCCAGCTCTAGGTCGCAAGGGACGACAGATACGCAGTATTTT. Its protein is CASSRSQGTTDTQYF.

The gene calls are TRBV4-2 and TRBJ2-1, with D unresolved. Trimming took off 1 base at V and 7 bases at J, with 11 bases between the two ends. The CDR3 runs 14 residues. Per the germline V gene, CDR1 is LGHNA and CDR2 is YNFKEQ. The DNA of the CDR3 is TGTGCCAGCAGCCAAGGGGTTCAAGAAAATGAGCAGTTCTTC. It is translated as CASSQGVQENEQFF.

The V call is TRBV4-3, the J call TRBJ2-1; a weak D match, TRBD1 (5 bases). V lost 4 bases, J lost 6 bases, and 16 bases lay in between. The CDR3 sequence is 15 residues long. CDR1 is LGHNA, CDR2 YSLEER, per germline. In nucleotides, the CDR3 is TGCGCCAGCAGCCCCAGGGAAGGATGGGGCAATGAGCAGTTCTTC. Its translation: CASSPREGWGNEQFF.

V gene TRBV18 combines with J gene TRBJ2-3, with 12 bases lining up with TRBD1. This CDR3 has 18 amino acids. The J segment lost 6 bases and the V segment lost 4 bases, leaving 14 bases of the junction unmatched. The germline CDR1 and CDR2 sequences are KGHSH and LQKENI. In DNA, the CDR3 is TGTGCCAGCTCACTCCTCCCGGGACAGGGGGCCCTCCAGGATACGCAGTATTTT. It specifies CASSLLPGQGALQDTQYF.

The CDR3 nucleotides are TGTGCCAGCAGCCCGGACAGGGTGGTGGGGACAGCCATAAGAAACACCATATATTTT. Residues: CASSPDRVVGTAIRNTIYF. The chain carries TRBV9 and TRBJ1-3; 8 bases map to TRBD1. CDR3 length: 19 residues. Trimming removed 4 bases from V and 5 bases from J; junction bases left unmatched: 20. Germline V gene data show CDR1 as SGDLS and CDR2 as YYNGEE.